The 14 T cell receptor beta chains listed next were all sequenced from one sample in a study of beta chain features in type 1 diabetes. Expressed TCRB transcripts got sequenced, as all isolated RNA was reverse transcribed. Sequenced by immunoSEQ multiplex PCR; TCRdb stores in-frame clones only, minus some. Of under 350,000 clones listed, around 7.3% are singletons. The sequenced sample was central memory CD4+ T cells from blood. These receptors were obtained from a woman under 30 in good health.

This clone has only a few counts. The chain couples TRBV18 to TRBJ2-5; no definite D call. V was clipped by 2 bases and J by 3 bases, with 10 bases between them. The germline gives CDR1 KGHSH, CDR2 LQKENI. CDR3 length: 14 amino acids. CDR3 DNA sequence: TGTGCCAGCTCACCATCTATAGCCGAAGAGACCCAGTACTTC. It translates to CASSPSIAEETQYF. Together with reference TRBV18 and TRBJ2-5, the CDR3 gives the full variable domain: NAGVMQNPRHLVRRRGQEARLRCSPMKGHSHVYWYRQLPEEGLKFMVYLQKENIIDESGMPKERFSAEFPKEGPSILRIQQVVRGDSAAYFCASSPSIAEETQYFGPGTRLLVL.

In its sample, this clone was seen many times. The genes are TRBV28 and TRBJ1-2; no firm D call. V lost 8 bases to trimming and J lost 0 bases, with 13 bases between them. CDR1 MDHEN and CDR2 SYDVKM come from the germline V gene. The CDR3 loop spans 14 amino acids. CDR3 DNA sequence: TGTGCCAGCTTCACAACCACCTCTAACTATGGCTACACCTTC. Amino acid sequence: CASFTTTSNYGYTF.

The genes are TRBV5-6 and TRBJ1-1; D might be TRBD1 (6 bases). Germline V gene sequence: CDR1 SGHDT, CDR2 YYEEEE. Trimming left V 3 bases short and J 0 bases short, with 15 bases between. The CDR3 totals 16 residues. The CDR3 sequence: CASSYYRGHLNTEAFF. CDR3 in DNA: TGTGCCAGCAGCTACTACCGGGGACATCTGAACACTGAAGCTTTCTTT.

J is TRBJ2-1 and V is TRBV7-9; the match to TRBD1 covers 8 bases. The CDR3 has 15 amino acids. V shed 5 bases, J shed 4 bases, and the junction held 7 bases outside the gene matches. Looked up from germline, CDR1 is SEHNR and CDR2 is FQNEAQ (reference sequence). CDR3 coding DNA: TGTGCCAGCAGCCTTTGGACAGGGTATTACAATGAGCAGTTCTTC. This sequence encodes CASSLWTGYYNEQFF.

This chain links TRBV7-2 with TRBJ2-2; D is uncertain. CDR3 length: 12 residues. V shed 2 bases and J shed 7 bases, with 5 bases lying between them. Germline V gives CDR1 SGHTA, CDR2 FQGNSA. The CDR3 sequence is CASSLRIGELFF. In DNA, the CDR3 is TGTGCCAGCAGCTTAAGGATCGGGGAGCTGTTTTTT.

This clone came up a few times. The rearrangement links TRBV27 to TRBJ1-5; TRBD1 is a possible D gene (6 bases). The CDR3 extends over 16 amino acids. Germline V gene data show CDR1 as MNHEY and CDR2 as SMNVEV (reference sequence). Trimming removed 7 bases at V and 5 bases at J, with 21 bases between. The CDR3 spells CASTERRTVGDQPQHF. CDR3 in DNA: TGTGCCAGCACCGAAAGGAGGACAGTAGGTGATCAGCCCCAGCATTTT.

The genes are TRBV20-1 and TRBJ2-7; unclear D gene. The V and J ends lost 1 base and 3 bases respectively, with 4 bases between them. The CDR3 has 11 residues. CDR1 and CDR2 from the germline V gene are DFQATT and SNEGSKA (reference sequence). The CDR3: CSARVGYEQYF. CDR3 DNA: TGCAGTGCTAGAGTGGGCTACGAGCAGTACTTC.

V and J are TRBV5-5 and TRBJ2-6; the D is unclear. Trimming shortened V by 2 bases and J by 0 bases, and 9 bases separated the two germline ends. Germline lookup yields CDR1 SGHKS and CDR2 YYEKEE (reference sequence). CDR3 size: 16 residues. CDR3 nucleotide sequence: TGTGCCAGCAGCTTAGGTCCCAGCTCTGGGGCCAACGTCCTGACTTTC. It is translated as CASSLGPSSGANVLTF.

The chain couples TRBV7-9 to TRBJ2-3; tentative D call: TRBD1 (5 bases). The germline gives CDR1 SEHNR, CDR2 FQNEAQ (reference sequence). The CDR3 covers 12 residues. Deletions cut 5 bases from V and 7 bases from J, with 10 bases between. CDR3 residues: CASSHGQNTQYF. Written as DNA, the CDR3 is TGTGCCAGCAGCCACGGACAAAATACGCAGTATTTT.

The CDR3 loop reads CASSSPHDRASTDTQYF. In DNA, the CDR3 is TGTGCCAGCAGCAGTCCCCACGACAGGGCAAGCACAGATACGCAGTATTTT. J is TRBJ2-3 and V is TRBV5-4; 7 nucleotides line up with TRBD1. The germline V gene encodes CDR1 SGHNT and CDR2 YYREEE (reference sequence). V lost 4 bases to trimming and J lost 0 bases; unmatched junction nucleotides: 11. This CDR3 region has 17 residues.

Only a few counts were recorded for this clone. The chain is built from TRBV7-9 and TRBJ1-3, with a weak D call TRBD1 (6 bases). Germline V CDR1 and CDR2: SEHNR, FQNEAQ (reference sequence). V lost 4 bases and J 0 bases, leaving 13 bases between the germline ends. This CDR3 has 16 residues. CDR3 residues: CASSSIGGSSGNTIYF. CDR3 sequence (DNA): TGTGCCAGCAGCTCCATCGGGGGCAGCTCTGGAAACACCATATATTTT.

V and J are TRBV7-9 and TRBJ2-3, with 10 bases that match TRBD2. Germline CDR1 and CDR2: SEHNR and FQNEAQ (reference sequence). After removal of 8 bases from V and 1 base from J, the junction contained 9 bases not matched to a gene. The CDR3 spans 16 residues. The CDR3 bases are TGTGCCAGCGCAGCCGTCCTAGCGGGAGGCACAGATACGCAGTATTTT. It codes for CASAAVLAGGTDTQYF.

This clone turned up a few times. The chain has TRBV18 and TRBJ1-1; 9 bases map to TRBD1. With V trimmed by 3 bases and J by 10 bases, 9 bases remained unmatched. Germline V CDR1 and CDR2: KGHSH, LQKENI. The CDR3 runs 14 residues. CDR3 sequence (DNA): TGTGCCAGCTCACCCGACGCACAGGGGGCGAGAGCTTTCTTT. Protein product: CASSPDAQGARAFF.

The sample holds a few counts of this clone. CDR3 nucleotides: TGCGCCAGCAGCCCGGTAGGGGGTACAATCTCGGATACGCAGTATTTT. This translates into CASSPVGGTISDTQYF. The V call is TRBV5-1, the J call TRBJ2-3, with D possibly TRBD1 on 6 matching bases. CDR1 and CDR2 (germline): SGHRS, YFSETQ. The CDR3 is 16 residues long. V lost 4 bases to trimming and J lost 6 bases, with 21 bases between them.